This T cell receptor (beta chain) was profiled in a study of identical twins. CDR3 length equals 17 residues. The germline V gene has CDR1 MNHNS and CDR2 SASEGT. Trimming stripped 7 bases from V and 2 bases from J, with 24 bases between. A remark on this clonotype: Its antigen remains unknown.

TCRdb called the 5' RACE reads again in MiXCR, with one record for every CDR3 protein. Among under 250,000 distinct CDR3 sequences listed, about 13% were seen once. General observations from the study: Twin pairs' shared out-of-frame alpha sequences were enriched in low generation probability. High-abundance cord blood beta clonotypes had fewer insertions; memory repertoires showed none.

With no exceptions, donors were healthy Caucasians. The sample was also reused in another study, on yellow fever vaccine responses in identical twins.

Source material: memory (CD45RO+) T cells sorted from blood. The chain is built from TRBV6-1 and TRBJ2-7; D is tentatively TRBD1 or TRBD2 (5 bases each). This TCR was recovered from a woman under 30 in good health. CDR3 region: CASTLNRGRNLAYEQYF. The CDR3 bases are TGTGCCAGCACCCTCAATCGGGGACGGAACCTTGCCTACGAGCAGTACTTC.